This record looks at one TCR beta chain sequence and its context. Its antigen is not yet known. It has no much larger one-base neighbor in the sample; base qualities were not kept. In this study, focal radiation therapy paired with CTLA-4 blockade (ipilimumab) was tested in patients who had chemo-refractory metastatic non-small-cell lung cancer. Library preparation was by the immunoSEQ multiplex PCR assay. TCRdb provides this immuneACCESS table in a form limited to in-frame rearrangements. Some clones are lacking; in checked studies, under half of them reflect an unresolved V gene, and why the rest are absent is not known. The sample table lists 40,000 to 50,000 clones, approximately 78% of them with a count of one. The ten top clones hold about 3.3% of the sample. The sample is drawn from a study of radiotherapy plus CTLA-4 blockade in lung cancer (dated 2018 in TCRdb). The study in broad terms: Objective responses occurred in 18% of enrolled patients, and 30% to 40% achieved disease control. The research as a whole found: The strongest predictors of response were reported to be early dynamic shifts in blood T cell clones along with a rise in serum interferon-beta following radiation. TCR clones derived from tumors expanded in peripheral blood after treatment with radiotherapy and ipilimumab.

The germline V gene provides CDR1 SGHVS and CDR2 FNYEAQ. From the cysteine through the phenylalanine, the CDR3 covers 16 amino acids. Here the CDR3 DNA is all that survives: 48 bases in frame from base 1. Trimming accounts for 5 bases at V and 6 bases at J, while the number of junction bases matched to no gene is 6. The chain was built from TRBV7-6 and TRBJ2-1, with 14 middle bases fitting TRBD2. The specimen was peripheral blood, collected from a patient treated with radiotherapy plus ipilimumab. The clonotype was recovered from a human donor with non-small cell lung cancer who had stable disease on radiotherapy plus ipilimumab. The CDR3 region: CASSPGTSGRSNEQFF. The DNA reads as follows: TGTGCCAGCAGCCCCGGGACTAGCGGGAGAAGCAATGAGCAGTTCTTC.